This T cell receptor beta chain stems from a study of T cells expressing NK-cell markers. Study outcomes and limitations: These clonotypes additionally ranked first within the CD3+CD56-NKG2C+ fraction of a few donors. In 6 or 7 donors, dominant NKG2C+ clonotypes were about 1.0-7.0% of CD8+ T cells.

This CDR3 has 15 amino acids. Germline loops: CDR1 SNHLY, CDR2 FYNNEI. 5'RACE template switching built TCR beta cDNA with unique molecular identifiers. Following a re-call of the 5' RACE reads, TCRdb has one entry per CDR3 protein and lacks DNA. The listing records hundreds of thousands of distinct CDR3 sequences. Concerning this clonotype itself: The antigen is undetermined.

This TCR was sampled from a man aged 18-75 years in good health. J is TRBJ2-5 and V is TRBV2; TCRdb selects TRBD2, and the lack of DNA leaves this call unchecked. What was sequenced was blood T cells: a sorted CD56 or NKG2C T cell subset, CD4+ or CD8+ T cells, or bulk PBMC T cells (not recorded which). This CDR3 reads CASSRTGPQKETQYF.